This is a list of T cell receptor beta chains from one sample in a study of early T cells in non-severe SARS-CoV-2 infection. Each CDR3 protein is one row after TCRdb ran MiXCR on the 5' RACE reads. The sample includes some 73,000 distinct CDR3 sequences, less than 15% of them seen just once. The sample was whole blood. The receptors stem from an adult who was a healthcare worker with PCR-confirmed SARS-CoV-2 infection or an uninfected control (not recorded which). Both conserved end residues are part of each CDR3.

TRBV2	TRBJ2-1	CASRWSGLAGDEQFF
TRBV20-1	TRBJ2-7	CSATESSDHEQYF
TRBV12-3/TRBV12-4	TRBJ2-3	CASSPTSGRFTDTQYF
TRBV3-1	TRBJ2-7	CASSQIYEQYF
TRBV12-3/TRBV12-4	TRBJ1-2	CASSSRDRAGYTF
TRBV28	TRBJ2-1	CASSLQGTNEQFF
TRBV9	TRBJ2-1	CASSPPGGLAGPNEQFF
TRBV29-1	TRBJ2-4	CSVEDTTGPLGAKNIQYF
TRBV18	TRBJ2-7	CASSRTGAFSEQYF
TRBV6-1	TRBJ2-1	CASSEHVLRGYNEQFF
TRBV20-1	TRBJ1-2	CSARDHGAVNYGYTF
TRBV12-3/TRBV12-4	TRBJ2-1	CASSPGQGVYNEQFF
TRBV5-4	TRBJ1-1	CASIGSRSTEAFF
TRBV5-1	TRBJ2-3	CASRWTLTDTQYF
TRBV27	TRBJ2-1	CASGGQINEQFF
TRBV7-9	TRBJ2-3	CASSLTEGGPSYF
TRBV5-1	TRBJ2-3	CASSLVPSGRRTDTLYF
TRBV2	TRBJ1-2	CASSESHIRIYGYTF
TRBV28	TRBJ1-1	CASKGLRNTEAFF
TRBV11-2	TRBJ1-6	CASSLDHPKALHF
TRBV24-1	TRBJ2-2	CATSPTTGSTTGELFF
TRBV11-2	TRBJ2-1	CASSHHSIGEQFF
TRBV12-3/TRBV12-4	TRBJ2-1	CASGSEGVSYNEQFF
TRBV7-2	TRBJ1-1	CASSQRWGGTEAFF
TRBV27	TRBJ2-7	CASRGPSGSIYEQYF
TRBV29-1	TRBJ2-7	CSVEDLTYEQYF
TRBV9	TRBJ1-5	CASSPGTKNQPQHF
TRBV30	TRBJ1-2	CAWRGGTDKSGYTF
TRBV12-3/TRBV12-4	TRBJ2-3	CASSAGPLGDTQYF
TRBV18	TRBJ2-3	CASSPWISGSSDTQYF
TRBV5-1	TRBJ1-6	CASSSGQPNSPLHF
TRBV5-1	TRBJ2-2	CASPGQRNTGELFF
TRBV6-5	TRBJ1-5	CASSYSRGRQPQHF
TRBV5-8	TRBJ2-7	CASSSPSSGHEQYF
TRBV12-3/TRBV12-4	TRBJ1-6	CASSSGDTNNSPLHF
TRBV12-3/TRBV12-4	TRBJ2-2	CASRLNTGELFF
TRBV15	TRBJ2-3	CATSSLPGGSSTDTQYF
TRBV27	TRBJ2-7	CASSLFGGGGLEQYF
TRBV14	TRBJ2-1	CASHPWGQDEQFF
TRBV7-2	TRBJ1-2	CASSLPSAGNYGYTF
TRBV10-3	TRBJ1-1	CAISPGHDEAFF
TRBV30	TRBJ2-3	CAWSQRERDTQYF
TRBV6-1	TRBJ1-5	CASSELGGWQPQHF
TRBV20-1	TRBJ2-1	CSAQLAGNEQFF
TRBV3-1	TRBJ2-1	CASSQDLGGSYNEQFF
TRBV27	TRBJ2-2	CASSSPPGTNTGELFF
TRBV10-3	TRBJ2-7	CAISGTESYEQYF
TRBV3-1	TRBJ2-7	CASAAGGEQYF
TRBV5-4	TRBJ2-1	CASSLGGSYNEQFF
TRBV20-1	TRBJ2-2	CSARSLGGELFF
TRBV28	TRBJ1-2	CASSSNRVRGYTF
TRBV29-1	TRBJ2-1	CSVDDRYNEQFF
TRBV7-3	TRBJ2-1	CASSLTKGLASEQFF
TRBV6-5	TRBJ2-7	CASSEQYEGYEQYF
TRBV5-1	TRBJ1-4	CASSFSTNEKLFF
TRBV27	TRBJ2-7	CASSLSAVGLAAPYEQYF
TRBV9	TRBJ2-5	CASSPWDISEGETQYF
TRBV7-2	TRBJ2-5	CASSGGPKQETQYF
TRBV24-1	TRBJ2-2	CATSAPLRGSNTGELFF